This paragraph reports one T cell receptor (beta chain). This sample was taken from a study of blood T cell repertoires in COVID-19. TCRdb's table, derived via immunoSEQ multiplex PCR, lists solely in-frame clones and lacks some. The sample includes under 450,000 clones, around 88% of them seen just once. This CDR3 is built from 11 residues. The V end was cut by 3 bases, the J end by 6 bases, with 6 bases between. Per germline, CDR1 SGHVS and CDR2 FQNEAQ. Sequenced material: peripheral blood. The chain uses TRBV7-8 and TRBJ2-7; D is undetermined. The clonotype was recovered from a woman aged 45-65 years with COVID-19, enrolled during active disease. CDR3 residues: CASSFGGEQYF. Here the CDR3 DNA reads TGTGCCAGCAGCTTCGGCGGCGAGCAGTACTTC.